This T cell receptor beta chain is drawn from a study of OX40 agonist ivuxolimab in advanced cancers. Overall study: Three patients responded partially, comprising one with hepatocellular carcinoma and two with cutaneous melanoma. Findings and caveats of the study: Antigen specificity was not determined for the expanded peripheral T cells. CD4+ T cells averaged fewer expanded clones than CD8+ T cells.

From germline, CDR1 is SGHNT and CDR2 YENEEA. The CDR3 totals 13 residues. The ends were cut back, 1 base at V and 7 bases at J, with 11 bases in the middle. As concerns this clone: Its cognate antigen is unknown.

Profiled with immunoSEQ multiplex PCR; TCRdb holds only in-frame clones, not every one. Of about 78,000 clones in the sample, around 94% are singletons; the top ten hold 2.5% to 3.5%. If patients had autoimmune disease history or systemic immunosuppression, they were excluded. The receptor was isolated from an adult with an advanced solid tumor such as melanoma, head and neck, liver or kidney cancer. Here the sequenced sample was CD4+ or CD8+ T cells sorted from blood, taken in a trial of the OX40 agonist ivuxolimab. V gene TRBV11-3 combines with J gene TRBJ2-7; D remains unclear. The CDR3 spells CASSLGLYGEQYF. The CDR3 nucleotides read TGTGCCAGCAGCTTAGGCCTTTATGGTGAGCAGTACTTC.